This T cell receptor beta chain was identified during a study of T cell responses to AZD1222 COVID-19 vaccine. In germline, CDR1 is SGHNT, CDR2 YYREEE (reference sequence). This CDR3 is 15 amino acids long. Trimming shortened V by 1 base and J by 2 bases, and 11 bases separated the two germline ends. The protocol was immunoSEQ multiplex PCR, while the TCRdb copy is restricted to in-frame clones and leaves out a portion. This table has around 270,000 clones, 90% to 95% appearing once. This specimen was peripheral blood, taken 28 days after the second AZD1222 dose. The sequence was collected from an adult who received the AZD1222 COVID-19 vaccine. This chain uses TRBV5-4 with TRBJ2-3; D ambiguous. In DNA form, the CDR3 reads TGTGCCAGCAGCTTGAAGTTTACCAACACAGATACGCAGTATTTT. Its translation is CASSLKFTNTDTQYF.